These 2 T cell receptor beta chains were sequenced from one sample in a study of technical replicates of blood from a handful of donors. Some clones are missing from TCRdb's copy, which holds only in-frame ones; the method was immunoSEQ multiplex PCR. The sample carries just over 95,000 clones, approximately 94% recorded once. Sequenced input: T cells isolated from PBMCs. All receptors derive from a human donor in good health.

The chain employs TRBV9 and TRBJ2-3; a weak D match, TRBD1 (5 bases). Germline CDR1 and CDR2: SGDLS and YYNGEE. The V end lost 0 bases, the J end lost 0 bases, and 11 bases lay between the germline ends. The CDR3 is 16 residues long. This chain's CDR3 is CASSVGRGASTDTQYF. The CDR3 bases are TGTGCCAGCAGCGTAGGTAGGGGCGCTAGCACAGATACGCAGTATTTT.

The V and J genes are TRBV10-3 and TRBJ1-6; D is possibly TRBD1 (6 bases). This CDR3 contains 13 residues. V lost 4 bases and J lost 9, with 10 bases in between. Germline V gene lookup returns CDR1 ENHRY and CDR2 SYGVKD. CDR3 amino acids: CAISGQDSSPLHF. The CDR3 region has the DNA TGTGCCATCAGTGGACAGGACAGTTCACCCCTCCACTTT.